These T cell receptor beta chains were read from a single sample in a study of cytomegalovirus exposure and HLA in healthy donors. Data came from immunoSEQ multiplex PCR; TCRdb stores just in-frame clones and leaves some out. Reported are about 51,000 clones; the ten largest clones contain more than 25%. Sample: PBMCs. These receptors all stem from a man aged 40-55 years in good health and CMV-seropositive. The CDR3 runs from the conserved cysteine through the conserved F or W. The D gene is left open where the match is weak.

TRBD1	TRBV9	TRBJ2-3	TGTGCCAGCAGCGCCCGCGACAGGGGTACAGATACGCAGTATTTT	CASSARDRGTDTQYF
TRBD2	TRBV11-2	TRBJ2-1	TGTGCCAGCAGCTCAAGTAGCGGGGACAATGAGCAGTTCTTC	CASSSSSGDNEQFF
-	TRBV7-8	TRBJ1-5	TGTGCCAGCAGCTCTACCAACCTTGAGCCCCAGCATTTT	CASSSTNLEPQHF
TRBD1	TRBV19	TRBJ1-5	TGTGCCAGTAGTATATCGGGCGACAGGGCGGCAATACAGCCCCAGCATTTT	CASSISGDRAAIQPQHF
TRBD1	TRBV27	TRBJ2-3	TGTGCCAGCAGTTTGGTGACAGGGGGAGATACGCAGTATTTT	CASSLVTGGDTQYF
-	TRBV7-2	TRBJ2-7	TGTGCCAGCAGCTCCAACTCCTACGAGCAGTACTTC	CASSSNSYEQYF
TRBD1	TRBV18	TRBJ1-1	TGTGCCAGCTCAATCGGGCAGGGGGATTTAGAAGCTTTCTTT	CASSIGQGDLEAFF
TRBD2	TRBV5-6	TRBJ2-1	TGTGCCAGCAGCTTACTAGCGGGACTTTTCAATGAGCAGTTCTTC	CASSLLAGLFNEQFF
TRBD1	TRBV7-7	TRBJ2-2	TGTGCTAGCAGCACAGGACAGGGCGGGGAGCTGTTTTTT	CASSTGQGGELFF
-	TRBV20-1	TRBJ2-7	TGCAGTGCGCAGCGGTCCTACGAGCAGTACTTC	CSAQRSYEQYF
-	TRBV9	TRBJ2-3	TGTGCCAGCAGCGTAGCTATCGGAGACTTTTCCACAGATACGCAGTATTTT	CASSVAIGDFSTDTQYF
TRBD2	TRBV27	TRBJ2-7	TGTGCCAGCTCCCGTGGGAGGGCCTACGAGCAGTACTTC	CASSRGRAYEQYF
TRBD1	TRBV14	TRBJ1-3	TGTGCCAGCAGCCAAGAGCGGTTCCGACAGGGCGGTGGAAACACCATATATTTT	CASSQERFRQGGGNTIYF
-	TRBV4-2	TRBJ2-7	TGTGCCAGCAGCCAAGTTGAGGGGGAATCCTACGAGCAGTACTTC	CASSQVEGESYEQYF
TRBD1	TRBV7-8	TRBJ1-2	TGTGCCAGCAGCGTCCGGGACAGGCCCATATATGGCTACACCTTC	CASSVRDRPIYGYTF
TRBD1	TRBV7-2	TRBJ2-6	TGTGCCAGCAGCCTCACAGGGGGCGCTGGGGCCAACGTCCTGACTTTC	CASSLTGGAGANVLTF
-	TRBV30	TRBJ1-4	TGTGCCTGGGACAACAACAATGAAAAACTGTTTTTT	CAWDNNNEKLFF
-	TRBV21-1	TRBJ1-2	TGTGCCAGCAGCGATTGTTTCCCGGGACAGACCTATGATGGCTACACCTTC	CASSDCFPGQTYDGYTF
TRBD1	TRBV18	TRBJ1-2	TGTGCCAGCTCACCGGCGGACAGGGGCTATGGCTACACCTTC	CASSPADRGYGYTF
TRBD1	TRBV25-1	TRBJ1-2	TGTGCCAGCAGTGGAGGAGGACAGGGGGAGGTCTACACCTTC	CASSGGGQGEVYTF
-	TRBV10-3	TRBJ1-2	TGTGCCGCCCTCCGGGAGGAAATTCTCGGCTACACCTTC	CAALREEILGYTF
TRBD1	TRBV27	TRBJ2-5	TGTGCCAGCAGTGACAGGGGGCCCGAGACCCAGTACTTC	CASSDRGPETQYF
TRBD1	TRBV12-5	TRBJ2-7	TGTGCTAGTGACGCACCGGGACAGAGCTCCTACGAGCAGTACTTC	CASDAPGQSSYEQYF
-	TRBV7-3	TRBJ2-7	TGTGCCAGCAGCTTAGGTGGAGCCGGGTTCGGGGAGCAGTACTTC	CASSLGGAGFGEQYF
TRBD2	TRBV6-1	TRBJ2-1	TGTGCCAGCAGTGAACAGAGTAGCGGGAGAAATTTTGAGCAGTTCTTC	CASSEQSSGRNFEQFF